A selection of T cell receptor beta chains follows, all from one sample in a study of technical replicates of blood from several donors. The protocol was immunoSEQ multiplex PCR, while the TCRdb copy is restricted to in-frame clones and leaves out a portion. The sample contains more than 90,000 clones, almost 96% of which appear only once. What was sequenced was T cells isolated from PBMCs. These receptors all come from a human donor in good health. The CDR3 runs from the conserved cysteine through the conserved F or W. D genes are given only for firm matches. Expanded clones are given a class, and other clones once, few, many or no size at all.

>TRBJ2-1|TRBV6-1|14|-|-
TGTGCCAGCAAATCAGGGTTCTATAACAATGAGCAGTTCTTC
CASKSGFYNNEQFF
>TRBJ1-6|TRBV19|16|-|-
TGTGCCAGTAGTTTTTTCCCCAACTCCTATGATTCACCCCTCCACTTT
CASSFFPNSYDSPLHF
>TRBJ1-2|TRBV5-1|14|-|TRBD1
TGCGCCAGCAGCCCAAGTCAGGGGGCAGCTGGCTACACCTTC
CASSPSQGAAGYTF
>TRBJ2-3|TRBV6-6|16|-|TRBD2
TGTGCCAGCAGTTACTTTAGCGGGAGTGGAACAGATACGCAGTATTTT
CASSYFSGSGTDTQYF
>TRBJ2-7|TRBV27|14|-|TRBD1
TGTGCCAGCAGTTTGGACAGGCACTCCTACGAGCAGTACTTC
CASSLDRHSYEQYF
>TRBJ1-1|TRBV5-1|16|-|-
TGCGCCAGCAGCTATCGATCGACAGATAGAAACACTGAAGCTTTCTTT
CASSYRSTDRNTEAFF
>TRBJ2-3|TRBV4-1|15|-|TRBD2
TGCGCCAGCAGCCAAGGCATAGCGGGAGCAGATACGCAGTATTTT
CASSQGIAGADTQYF
>TRBJ2-4|TRBV7-6|18|-|TRBD1
TGTGCCAGCAGCTTGAAAGGACAGGGAGAGCCAACACTAAACATTCAGTACTTC
CASSLKGQGEPTLNIQYF
>TRBJ2-7|TRBV4-1|15|-|TRBD2
TGCGCCAGCAGCCCGGCGGGAGACTCACGCTACGAGCAGTACTTC
CASSPAGDSRYEQYF
>TRBJ2-5|TRBV10-3|14|-|TRBD2
TGTGCCATCAGTGCCGTCCTGGGGGGGGAGACCCAGTACTTC
CAISAVLGGETQYF
>TRBJ1-1|TRBV14|12|-|-
TGTGCCAGCAGATCGGACACCCATGAAGCTTTCTTT
CASRSDTHEAFF
>TRBJ1-1|TRBV18|13|-|-
TGTGCCAGCTCACCCGCAGGGCGGAGTGAAGCTTTCTTT
CASSPAGRSEAFF
>TRBJ2-1|TRBV7-6|15|-|-
TGTGCCAGCAGCCAGGCCGAAACAGGGTTCAATGAGCAGTTCTTC
CASSQAETGFNEQFF
>TRBJ1-1|TRBV19|14|-|TRBD1
TGTGCCAGTAGTTTCGGACAGGGGAACACTGAAGCTTTCTTT
CASSFGQGNTEAFF
>TRBJ2-6|TRBV30|17|-|-
TGTGCCTGGAGTGTAAAGGGGCGCTTCCTGGGGGCCAACGTCCTGACTTTC
CAWSVKGRFLGANVLTF
>TRBJ2-7|TRBV7-6|14|-|-
TGTGCCAGCAGCCGCGGATACCGCTCCTACGAGCAGTACTTC
CASSRGYRSYEQYF
>TRBJ2-4|TRBV28|12|-|-
TGTGCCTCAGGGGTTGGAGGAAACATTCAGTACTTC
CASGVGGNIQYF
>TRBJ1-5|TRBV2|16|-|TRBD1
TGTGCCAGCAGTGAAGTCAGGGGGTATAGCAATCAGCCCCAGCATTTT
CASSEVRGYSNQPQHF
>TRBJ2-6|TRBV21-1|16|-|-
TGTGCCACTCCGGGACAGGGCCTTGAGGGGGCCAACGTCCTGACTTTC
CATPGQGLEGANVLTF
>TRBJ1-2|TRBV11-2|17|-|-
TGTGCCAGCAGCTCCGGCGCCGGCGGGGGCAGGGCGGCTGGCTACACCTTC
CASSSGAGGGRAAGYTF
>TRBJ1-1|TRBV6-1|14|-|-
TGTGCCAGCAGTGAAAACAGACCGAACACTGAAGCTTTCTTT
CASSENRPNTEAFF
>TRBJ1-4|TRBV7-9|16|once|-
TGTGCCAGCAGCACCGGACAGCCAGCCGCCTATGAAAAACTGTTTTTT
CASSTGQPAAYEKLFF
>TRBJ2-7|TRBV5-4|13|-|-
TGTGCCAGCAGCCCTCCCCGGGGAGACGAGCAGTACTTC
CASSPPRGDEQYF